This TCR beta chain derives from a study of cytomegalovirus exposure and HLA in healthy donors. Both 60 Vbeta primers and 13 Jbeta primers went into the PCR. The assay was immunoSEQ multiplex PCR, and TCRdb's table has in-frame clones only and misses some. The sample gives 150,000 to 200,000 clones, approximately 84% of which show up once; 4% to 6% is in the top ten. It was healthy bone marrow donors who served as donors. Germline V gives CDR1 MDHEN, CDR2 SYDVKM. The junction had 1 base not matched to a gene; V was cut back by 2 bases and J by 4 bases. The CDR3 consists of 13 residues. Sequenced input: PBMCs. The chain recombines TRBV28 with TRBJ1-2; TRBD1 aligns across 7 bases. The TCR was taken from a girl aged 10 to 17 in good health and CMV-seropositive. CDR3 amino acids: CASSLQGVYGYTF. For the CDR3, the DNA is TGTGCCAGCAGTTTACAGGGGGTCTATGGCTACACCTTC.